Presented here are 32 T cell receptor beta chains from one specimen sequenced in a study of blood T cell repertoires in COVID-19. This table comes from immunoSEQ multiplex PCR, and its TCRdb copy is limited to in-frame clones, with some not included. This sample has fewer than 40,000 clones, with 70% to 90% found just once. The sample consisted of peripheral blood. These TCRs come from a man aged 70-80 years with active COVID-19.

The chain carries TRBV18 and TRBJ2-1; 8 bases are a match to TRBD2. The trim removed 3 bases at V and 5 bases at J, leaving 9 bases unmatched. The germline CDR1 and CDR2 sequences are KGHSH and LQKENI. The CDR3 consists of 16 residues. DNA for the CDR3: TGTGCCAGCTCACCGGCTAATATAGCGGGAAACAATGAGCAGTTCTTC. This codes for CASSPANIAGNNEQFF.

In nucleotides, the CDR3 is TGTGCCAGCAGCAAACTCACAGATACGCAGTATTTT. Amino acid sequence: CASSKLTDTQYF. The rearrangement joins TRBV7-9 to TRBJ2-3; D not resolved. Trimming cost V 5 bases and J 2 bases, with 5 bases left between them. Germline CDR1 and CDR2: SEHNR and FQNEAQ (reference sequence). The CDR3 covers 12 residues.

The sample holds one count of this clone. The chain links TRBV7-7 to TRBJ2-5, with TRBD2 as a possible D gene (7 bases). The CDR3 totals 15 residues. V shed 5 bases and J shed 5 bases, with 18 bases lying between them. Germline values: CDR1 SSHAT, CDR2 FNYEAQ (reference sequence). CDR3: CASSQGREMWETQYF. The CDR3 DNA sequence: TGTGCCAGCAGCCAGGGGCGGGAGATGTGGGAGACCCAGTACTTC. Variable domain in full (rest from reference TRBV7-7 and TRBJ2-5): GAGVSQSPRYKVTKRGQDVTLRCDPISSHATLYWYQQALGQGPEFLTYFNYEAQPDKSGLPSDRFSAERPEGSISTLTIQRTEQRDSAMYRCASSQGREMWETQYFGPGTRLLVL.

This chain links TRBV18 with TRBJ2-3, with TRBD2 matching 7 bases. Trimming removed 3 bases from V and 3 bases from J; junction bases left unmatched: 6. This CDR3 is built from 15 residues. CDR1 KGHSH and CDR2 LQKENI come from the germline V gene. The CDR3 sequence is CASSPERDTTDTQYF. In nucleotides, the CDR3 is TGTGCCAGCTCACCGGAGCGGGATACGACAGATACGCAGTATTTT.

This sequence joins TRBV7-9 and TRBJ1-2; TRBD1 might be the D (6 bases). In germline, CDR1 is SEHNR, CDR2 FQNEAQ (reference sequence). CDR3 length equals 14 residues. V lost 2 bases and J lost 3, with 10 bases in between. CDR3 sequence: CASSLRAGDYGYTF. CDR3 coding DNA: TGTGCCAGCAGCTTAAGGGCAGGGGACTATGGCTACACCTTC.

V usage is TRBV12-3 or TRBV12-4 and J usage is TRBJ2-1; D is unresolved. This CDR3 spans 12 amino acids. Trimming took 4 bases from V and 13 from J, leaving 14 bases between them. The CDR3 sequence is CASSSETGTQFF. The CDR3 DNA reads TGTGCCAGCAGTTCGGAGACTGGTACCCAGTTCTTC.

CDR3: CASSRGSGRGSPLHF. Written as DNA, the CDR3 is TGTGCCAGCAGTCGGGGGTCCGGCCGCGGTTCACCCCTCCACTTT. The rearrangement uses TRBV28 and TRBJ1-6; D might be TRBD1 (5 bases). Germline CDR1 reads MDHEN; CDR2 reads SYDVKM. This CDR3 has 15 amino acids. The germline V and J ends were trimmed by 5 bases and 9 bases, with 17 bases remaining between them.

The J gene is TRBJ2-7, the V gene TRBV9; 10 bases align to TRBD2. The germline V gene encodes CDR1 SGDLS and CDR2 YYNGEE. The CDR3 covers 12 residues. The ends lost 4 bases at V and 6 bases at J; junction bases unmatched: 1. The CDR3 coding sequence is TGTGCCAGCAGCCGGACTAGCGGCGAGCAGTACTTC. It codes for CASSRTSGEQYF.

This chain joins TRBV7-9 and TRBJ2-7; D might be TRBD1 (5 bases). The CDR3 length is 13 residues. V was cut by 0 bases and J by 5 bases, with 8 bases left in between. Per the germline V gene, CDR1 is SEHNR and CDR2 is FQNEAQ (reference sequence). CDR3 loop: CASSLAAGNEQYF. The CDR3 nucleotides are TGTGCCAGCAGCTTAGCGGCAGGGAACGAGCAGTACTTC.

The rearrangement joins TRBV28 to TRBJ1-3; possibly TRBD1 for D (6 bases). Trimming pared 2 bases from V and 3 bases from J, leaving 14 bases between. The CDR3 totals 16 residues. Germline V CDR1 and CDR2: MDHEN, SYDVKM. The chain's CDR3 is CASSLKAGDFGNTIYF. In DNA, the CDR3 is TGTGCCAGCAGTTTAAAGGCAGGGGATTTTGGAAACACCATATATTTT.

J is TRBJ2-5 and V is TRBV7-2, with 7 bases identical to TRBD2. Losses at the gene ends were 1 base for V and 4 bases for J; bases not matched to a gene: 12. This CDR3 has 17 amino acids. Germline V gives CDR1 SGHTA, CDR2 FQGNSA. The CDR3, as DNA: TGTGCCAGCAGCTTAGTGGCTAGCGGACCCCCACTAGAGACCCAGTACTTC. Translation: CASSLVASGPPLETQYF.

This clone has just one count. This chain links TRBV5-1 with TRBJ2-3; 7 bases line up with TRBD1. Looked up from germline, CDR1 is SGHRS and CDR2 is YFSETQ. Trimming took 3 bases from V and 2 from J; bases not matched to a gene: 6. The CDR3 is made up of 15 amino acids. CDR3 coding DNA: TGCGCCAGCAGCTATCGCGGACAGGCCACAGATACGCAGTATTTT. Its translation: CASSYRGQATDTQYF.

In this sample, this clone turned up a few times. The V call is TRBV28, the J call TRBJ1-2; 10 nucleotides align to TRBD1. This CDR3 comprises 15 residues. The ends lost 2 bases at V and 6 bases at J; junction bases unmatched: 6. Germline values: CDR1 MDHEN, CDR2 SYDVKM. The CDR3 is CASSLNWDRGDGYTF. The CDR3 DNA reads TGTGCCAGCAGTTTAAACTGGGACAGGGGTGATGGCTACACCTTC.

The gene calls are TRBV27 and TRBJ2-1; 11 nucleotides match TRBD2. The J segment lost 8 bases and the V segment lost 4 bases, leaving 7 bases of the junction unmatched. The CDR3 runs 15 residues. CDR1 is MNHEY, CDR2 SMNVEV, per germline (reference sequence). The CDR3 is CASSSLAGGDDEQFF. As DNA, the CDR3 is TGTGCCAGCAGTTCTCTAGCGGGGGGAGACGATGAGCAGTTCTTC.

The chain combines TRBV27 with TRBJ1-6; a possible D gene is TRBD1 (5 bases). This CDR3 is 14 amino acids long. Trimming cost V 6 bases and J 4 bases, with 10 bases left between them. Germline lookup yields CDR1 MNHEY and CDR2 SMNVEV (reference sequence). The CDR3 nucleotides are TGTGCCAGCAGCTACAGGAGTTATAATTCACCCCTCCACTTT. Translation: CASSYRSYNSPLHF.

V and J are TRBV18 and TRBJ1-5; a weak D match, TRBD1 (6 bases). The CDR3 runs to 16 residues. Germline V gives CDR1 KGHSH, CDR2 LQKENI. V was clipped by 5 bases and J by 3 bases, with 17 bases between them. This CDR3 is CASSTSSGHTNQPQHF. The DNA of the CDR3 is TGTGCCAGCTCAACCTCATCGGGACACACCAATCAGCCCCAGCATTTT.

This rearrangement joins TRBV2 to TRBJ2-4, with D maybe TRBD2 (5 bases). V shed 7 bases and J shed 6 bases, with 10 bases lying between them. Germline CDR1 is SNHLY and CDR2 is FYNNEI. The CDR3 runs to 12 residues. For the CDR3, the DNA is TGTGCCAGCATCGGACTGATAAACATTCAGTACTTC. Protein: CASIGLINIQYF.

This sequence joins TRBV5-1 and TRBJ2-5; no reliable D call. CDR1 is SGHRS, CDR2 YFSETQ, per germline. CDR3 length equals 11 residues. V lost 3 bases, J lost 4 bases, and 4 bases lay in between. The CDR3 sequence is CASSSVETQYF. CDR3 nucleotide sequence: TGCGCCAGCAGCTCTGTAGAGACCCAGTACTTC.

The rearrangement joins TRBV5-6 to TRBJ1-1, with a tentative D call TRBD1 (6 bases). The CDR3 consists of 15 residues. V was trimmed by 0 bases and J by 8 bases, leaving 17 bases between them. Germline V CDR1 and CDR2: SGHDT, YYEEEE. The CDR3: CASSLGTGSFEEAFF. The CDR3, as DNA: TGTGCCAGCAGCTTGGGTACAGGGTCGTTTGAGGAAGCTTTCTTT.

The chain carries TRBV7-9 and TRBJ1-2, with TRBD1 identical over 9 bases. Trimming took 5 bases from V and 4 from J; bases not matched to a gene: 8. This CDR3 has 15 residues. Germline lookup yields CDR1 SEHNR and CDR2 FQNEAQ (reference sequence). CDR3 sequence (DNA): TGTGCCAGCAGCCCACCGGGACAGGGCTTCTATGGCTACACCTTC. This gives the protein CASSPPGQGFYGYTF.

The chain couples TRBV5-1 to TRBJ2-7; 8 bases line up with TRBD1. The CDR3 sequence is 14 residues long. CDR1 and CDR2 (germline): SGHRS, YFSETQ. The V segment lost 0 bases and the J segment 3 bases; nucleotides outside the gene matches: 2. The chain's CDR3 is CASSLGQGLYEQYF. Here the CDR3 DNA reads TGCGCCAGCAGCTTGGGACAGGGGCTCTACGAGCAGTACTTC.

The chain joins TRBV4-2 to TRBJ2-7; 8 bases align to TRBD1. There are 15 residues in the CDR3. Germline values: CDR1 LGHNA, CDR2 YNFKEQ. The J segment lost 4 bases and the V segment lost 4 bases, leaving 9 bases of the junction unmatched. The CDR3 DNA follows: TGTGCCAGCAGCCTCGAGACAGGGGAGATATACGAGCAGTACTTC. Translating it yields CASSLETGEIYEQYF.

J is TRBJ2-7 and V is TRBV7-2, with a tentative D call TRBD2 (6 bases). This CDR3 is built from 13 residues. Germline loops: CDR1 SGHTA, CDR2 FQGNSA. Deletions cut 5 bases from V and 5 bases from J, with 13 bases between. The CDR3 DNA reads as TGTGCCAGCAGCCGGAGCCCGGGGGACGAGCAGTACTTC. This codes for CASSRSPGDEQYF.

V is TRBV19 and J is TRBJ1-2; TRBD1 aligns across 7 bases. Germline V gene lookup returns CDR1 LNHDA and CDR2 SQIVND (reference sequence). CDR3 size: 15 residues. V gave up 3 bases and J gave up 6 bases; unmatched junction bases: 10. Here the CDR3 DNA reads TGTGCCAGTAGTATCTGGGACAGTCGTAGAGATGGCTACACCTTC. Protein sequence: CASSIWDSRRDGYTF.

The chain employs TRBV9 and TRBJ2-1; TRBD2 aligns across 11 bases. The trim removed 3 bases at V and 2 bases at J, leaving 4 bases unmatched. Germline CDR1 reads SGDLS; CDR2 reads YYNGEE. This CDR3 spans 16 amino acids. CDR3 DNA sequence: TGTGCCAGCAGCGCTAGCGGGAGGTGGGCCTACAATGAGCAGTTCTTC. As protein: CASSASGRWAYNEQFF.

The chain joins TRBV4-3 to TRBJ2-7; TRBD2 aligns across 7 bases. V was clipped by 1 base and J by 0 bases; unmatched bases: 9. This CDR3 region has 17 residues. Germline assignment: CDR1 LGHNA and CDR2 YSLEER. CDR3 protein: CASSQVLSGEISYEQYF. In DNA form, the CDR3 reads TGCGCCAGCAGCCAAGTCTTGAGCGGGGAAATCTCCTACGAGCAGTACTTC.

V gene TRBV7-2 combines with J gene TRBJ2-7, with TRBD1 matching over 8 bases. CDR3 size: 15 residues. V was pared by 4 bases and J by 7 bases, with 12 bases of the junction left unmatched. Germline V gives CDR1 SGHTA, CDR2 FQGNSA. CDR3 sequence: CASSSQTGVTREQYF. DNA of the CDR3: TGTGCCAGCAGCTCCCAGACAGGGGTTACACGGGAGCAGTACTTC.

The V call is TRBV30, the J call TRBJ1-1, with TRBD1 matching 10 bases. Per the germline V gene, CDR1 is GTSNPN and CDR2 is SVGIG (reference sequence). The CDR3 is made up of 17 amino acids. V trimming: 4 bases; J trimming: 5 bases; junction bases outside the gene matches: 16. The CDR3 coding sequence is TGTGCCTGGACCCCCCCCTTTGGGACAGGGGTCGGGACTGAAGCTTTCTTT. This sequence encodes CAWTPPFGTGVGTEAFF.

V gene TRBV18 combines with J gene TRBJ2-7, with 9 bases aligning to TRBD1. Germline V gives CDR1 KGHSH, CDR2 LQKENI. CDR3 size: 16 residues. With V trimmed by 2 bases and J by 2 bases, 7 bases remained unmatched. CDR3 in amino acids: CASSPLSTGGAYEQYF. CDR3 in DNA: TGTGCCAGCTCACCATTATCGACAGGGGGAGCCTACGAGCAGTACTTC.

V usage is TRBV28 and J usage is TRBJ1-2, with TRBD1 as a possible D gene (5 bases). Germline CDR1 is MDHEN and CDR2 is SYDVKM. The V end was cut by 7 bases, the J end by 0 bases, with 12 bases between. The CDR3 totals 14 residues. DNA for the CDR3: TGTGCCAGCATCAGGACGGGGGCTAACTATGGCTACACCTTC. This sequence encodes CASIRTGANYGYTF.

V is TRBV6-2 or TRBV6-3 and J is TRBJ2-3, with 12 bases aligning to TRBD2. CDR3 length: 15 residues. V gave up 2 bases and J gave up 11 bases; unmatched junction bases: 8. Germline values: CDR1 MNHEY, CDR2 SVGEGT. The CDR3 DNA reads TGTGCCAGCAGTTACGGTCTAGCGGGGGGGGGATGGCAGTATTTT. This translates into CASSYGLAGGGWQYF.

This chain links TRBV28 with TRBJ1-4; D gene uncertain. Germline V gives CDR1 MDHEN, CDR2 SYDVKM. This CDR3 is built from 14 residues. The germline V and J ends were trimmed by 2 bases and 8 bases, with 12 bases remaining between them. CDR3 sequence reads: CASSLNPGYEKLFF. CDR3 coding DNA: TGTGCCAGCAGTTTAAATCCAGGCTACGAAAAACTGTTTTTT.